This is a list of T cell receptor beta chains from one sample in a study of T cells after yellow fever vaccination. Each CDR3 protein is one row after TCRdb ran MiXCR on the 5' RACE reads. The sample lists hundreds of thousands of distinct CDR3 sequences, roughly 17% occurring once. The sequencing here drew on PBMCs, taken less than 6 days after the first yellow fever vaccination. These receptors were collected from a man between 18 and 29 years old who received the YFV17D yellow fever vaccine. The CDR3 runs from the conserved cysteine through the conserved F or W. D genes are given only for firm matches. Clone sizes are given selectively: once, few, many, or a class where the clone is expanded.

size	length	V	J	D	DNA	CDR3
few	16	TRBV7-2	TRBJ2-5	TRBD2	TGTGCCAGCAGCTTAGTCGCGGGGGGGCCTGGGGAGACCCAGTACTTC	CASSLVAGGPGETQYF
few	16	TRBV4-1	TRBJ1-6	NA	TGCGCCAGCAGCCGCGGCGAAAGCACCTATAATTCACCCCTCCACTTT	CASSRGESTYNSPLHF
many	18	TRBV11-2	TRBJ2-3	TRBD2	TGTGCCAGCAGCCCTCGGCGGGGGGCCTCGCCACGCACAGATACGCAGTATTTT	CASSPRRGASPRTDTQYF
few	11	TRBV28	TRBJ2-5	TRBD2	TGTGCCAGCAGTGCCCCCGGGGGGGTCTGGTTC	CASSAPGGVWF
few	15	TRBV5-1	TRBJ1-1	NA	TGCGCCAGCAGCTTGGAGGTTTTTTCGAACACTGAAGCTTTCTTT	CASSLEVFSNTEAFF
NA	15	TRBV7-9	TRBJ2-5	NA	TGTGCCAGCAACCGCGATCCGGCGGACCAAGAGACCCAGTACTTC	CASNRDPADQETQYF
NA	13	TRBV30	TRBJ1-5	NA	TGTGCCTGGAGTGTAAGCGGTAATCAGCCCCAGCATTTT	CAWSVSGNQPQHF
NA	12	TRBV11-2	TRBJ2-4	NA	TGTGCCAGCAGCACCGGACTAAACATTCAGTACTTC	CASSTGLNIQYF
few	14	TRBV19	TRBJ2-1	NA	TGTGCCAGTAATGAGGGGGTACAGTTCAATGAGCAGTTCTTC	CASNEGVQFNEQFF
NA	18	TRBV18	TRBJ1-2	TRBD1	TGTGCCAGCTCACCGGGCCGGGACAGGGGACTAGCTAACTATGGCTACACCTTC	CASSPGRDRGLANYGYTF
NA	14	TRBV15	TRBJ1-5	NA	TGTGCCACCAGCAGCAGTCAAGAAGATCAGCCCCAGCATTTT	CATSSSQEDQPQHF
NA	16	TRBV7-9	TRBJ2-3	NA	TGTGCCAGCAGCTCTTTACTTGTCACCGACACAGATACGCAGTATTTT	CASSSLLVTDTDTQYF
NA	14	TRBV5-1	TRBJ2-1	NA	TGCGCCAGCAGCTTGCGGGGGATAAGGAATGAGCAGTTCTTC	CASSLRGIRNEQFF
few	14	TRBV10-3	TRBJ1-5	NA	TGTGCCATCAGTGATCTAGCGGGAAATCAGCCCCAGCATTTT	CAISDLAGNQPQHF
NA	12	TRBV10-2	TRBJ2-1	TRBD1	TGCGCCAGCAGGCCCACAGGGGGCCTTCAGATCTTC	CASRPTGGLQIF
NA	13	TRBV11-3	TRBJ2-3	NA	TGTGCCAGCCGCGGGATGGGCACAGATACGCAGTATTTT	CASRGMGTDTQYF
NA	14	TRBV2	TRBJ2-3	TRBD1	TGTGCCAGCAGGGATGACAGGGGGTCTGATACGCAGTATTTT	CASRDDRGSDTQYF
NA	16	TRBV12-3/TRBV12-4	TRBJ2-2	TRBD1	TGTGCCAGCAGGAGGTGGGGACAGGGAAACACCGGGGAGCTGTTTTTT	CASRRWGQGNTGELFF
NA	15	TRBV7-2	TRBJ2-7	TRBD1	TGTGCCAGCACCATCCACCAGGGGGCTCTCTACGAGCAGTACTTC	CASTIHQGALYEQYF
NA	14	TRBV7-9	TRBJ2-2	TRBD1	TGTGCCAGCAGCGTACAGGGGGCCGCCGGGGAGCTGTTTTTT	CASSVQGAAGELFF
once	15	TRBV2	TRBJ1-5	NA	TGTGCCAGCAGTGAAGCGCGGGTTAGCAATCAGCCCCAGCATTTT	CASSEARVSNQPQHF
few	15	TRBV11-2	TRBJ1-6	NA	TGTGCCAGCAGCTTAAGTCCGGGGAATAATTCACCCCTCCACTTT	CASSLSPGNNSPLHF
few	17	TRBV4-1	TRBJ2-2	TRBD1	TGCGCCAGCAGCCGAGATTTGACAGGGCTTTTCACCGGGGAGCTGTTTTTT	CASSRDLTGLFTGELFF
NA	13	TRBV7-9	TRBJ1-5	NA	TGTGCCAGCCAGGGTCTTAGCAATCAGCCCCAGCATTTT	CASQGLSNQPQHF
NA	14	TRBV19	TRBJ2-1	NA	TGTGCCAGTAGTATGGGTGCAATATCGGGTGAGCAGTTCTTC	CASSMGAISGEQFF
NA	15	TRBV12-3/TRBV12-4	TRBJ2-1	NA	TGTGCCAGCAGTTCGATAGGGAGCTCCTACAATGAGCAGTTCTTC	CASSSIGSSYNEQFF
once	16	TRBV6-5	TRBJ1-5	NA	TGTGCCAGCAGTTCCGGGACCGTCGGTAGCAATCAGCCCCAGCATTTT	CASSSGTVGSNQPQHF
once	11	TRBV6-6	TRBJ1-2	TRBD1	TGTGCCAGCACACAGGGGGATGGCTACACCTTC	CASTQGDGYTF
many	15	TRBV2	TRBJ1-4	TRBD1	TGTGCCAGCAGGGCTCGAGGGGGCGCGGGTGAAAAACTGTTTTTT	CASRARGGAGEKLFF
few	11	TRBV10-3	TRBJ2-3	NA	TGTGCCATCAGTGGGGGGGCCACGCAGTATTTT	CAISGGATQYF
NA	14	TRBV2	TRBJ1-3	NA	TGTGCCAGCAGCCCGAGACGAGCTGGAAACACCATATATTTT	CASSPRRAGNTIYF
NA	13	TRBV13	TRBJ2-1	TRBD2	TGTGCCAGCAGCCCCGAGCGGGGGCAGGAGCAGTTCTTC	CASSPERGQEQFF
NA	15	TRBV11-2	TRBJ1-6	NA	TGTGCCAGCAGCCGGACCAACACCTATAATTCACCCCTCCACTTT	CASSRTNTYNSPLHF
few	15	TRBV5-1	TRBJ2-5	TRBD2	TGCGCCAGCAGCACCGGACTAGCGGATCAAGAGACCCAGTACTTC	CASSTGLADQETQYF
once	16	TRBV28	TRBJ1-5	TRBD1	TGTGCCAGCAGTTTACAGGGGGCCAGAGACAATCAGCCCCAGCATTTT	CASSLQGARDNQPQHF
NA	15	TRBV20-1	TRBJ2-1	NA	TGCAGTGCTAGAGCAGGACTAACCCTCCCCCATGAGCAGTTCTTC	CSARAGLTLPHEQFF
NA	16	TRBV6-2/TRBV6-3	TRBJ2-1	TRBD2	TGTGCCAGCTACCGGTGGGGCGGGGGGACTTACAATGAGCAGTTCTTC	CASYRWGGGTYNEQFF
few	15	TRBV3-1	TRBJ2-1	TRBD2	TGTGCCAGCAGCCGTCGGGCGGGGGGAGAAAATGAGCAGTTCTTC	CASSRRAGGENEQFF
NA	15	TRBV2	TRBJ2-3	NA	TGTGCCAGCAGTACCGACTTGGGGGGATCCGATACGCAGTATTTT	CASSTDLGGSDTQYF
NA	14	TRBV5-1	TRBJ2-3	TRBD1	TGCGCCAGCAGCTTCGCACAGGGGACAGATACGCAGTATTTT	CASSFAQGTDTQYF
few	13	TRBV7-6	TRBJ2-2	NA	TGTGCCAGCAGCTTAAATCGACCCGGGGAGCTGTTTTTT	CASSLNRPGELFF